Presented here are 9 T cell receptor beta chains from one specimen sequenced in a study of blood T cells in healthy people across ages. The use of a sample-barcoded 5' primer and a J-beta primer mix characterized a second PCR of 7 to 11 cycles. MiXCR, applied by TCRdb to the 5' RACE reads, yields one record per CDR3 protein. In the table there are about 970,000 distinct CDR3 sequences, roughly 51% of which are singletons. Specimen: blood. The source is a woman in her sixties in good health.

This sequence joins TRBV6-4 and TRBJ2-1; 10 bases line up with TRBD1. This CDR3 spans 15 amino acids. Germline CDR1 reads MRHNA; CDR2 reads SNTAGT. The junction had 6 bases not matched to a gene; V was cut back by 8 bases and J by 2 bases. CDR3 region: CASATGTGAYNEQFF. The CDR3 nucleotides read TGTGCCAGCGCCACGGGGACAGGGGCCTACAATGAGCAGTTCTTC.

The chain carries TRBV24-1 and TRBJ2-3; D gene unclear. The CDR3 loop spans 16 amino acids. The germline V gene has CDR1 KGHDR and CDR2 SFDVKD. Trimming took off 4 bases at V and 1 base at J, with 14 bases between the two ends. CDR3 DNA: TGTGCCACCAGTGAAACGGGCCGAGGTGGCACAGATACGCAGTATTTT. It encodes CATSETGRGGTDTQYF.

This clonotype was seen many times. This chain uses TRBV29-1 with TRBJ2-7; TRBD2 aligns across 11 bases. With 7 bases clipped from V and 6 bases from J, the junction kept 5 bases outside the gene matches. The CDR3 runs 12 residues. Germline V lookup: CDR1 SQVTM, CDR2 ANQGSEA. CDR3 DNA: TGCAGCGCTCGACTAGCGGGACCCGAGCAGTACTTC. It is translated as CSARLAGPEQYF.

This clonotype has more than one count but fewer than ten. The rearrangement uses TRBV4-2 and TRBJ2-1, with D perhaps TRBD1 (6 bases). This CDR3 is 14 amino acids long. The germline gives CDR1 LGHNA, CDR2 YNFKEQ. Trimming left V 4 bases short and J 5 bases short, with 12 bases between. CDR3 coding DNA: TGTGCCAGCAGCCGAGGGACACTAGACAATGAGCAGTTCTTC. This translates into CASSRGTLDNEQFF.

The sample holds a few counts of this clonotype. The CDR3 bases are TGTGCCAGCAGCTATGACCTCTCTGGGGCCAACGTCCTGACTTTC. It yields the protein CASSYDLSGANVLTF. This rearrangement joins TRBV5-8 to TRBJ2-6; no definite D call. Germline lookup yields CDR1 SGHTS and CDR2 YDEGEE. The CDR3 length is 15 residues. The V and J ends lost 3 bases and 0 bases respectively, with 7 bases between them.

The chain joins TRBV21-1 to TRBJ2-5; the tabulated D call, TRBD2, remains unverified against the DNA. TRBV21-1 counts as a pseudogene. The CDR3 is 17 residues long. CDR3 loop: CASRGSGRADRTKTQYF. In nucleotides, the CDR3 is TGTGCCAGCAGAGGTAGCGGGAGGGCCGACAGGACAAAGACCCAGTACTTC.

There are a few counts of this clonotype. The chain uses TRBV28 and TRBJ1-5; 7 bases are a match to TRBD1. The CDR3 has 15 amino acids. The junction had 4 bases not matched to a gene; V was cut back by 2 bases and J by 3 bases. Germline CDR1 MDHEN, CDR2 SYDVKM. The CDR3 sequence: CASSLSGTDNQPQHF. The CDR3 DNA reads as TGTGCCAGCAGTTTAAGTGGGACAGACAATCAGCCCCAGCATTTT.

This clonotype has just a few counts. The chain joins TRBV29-1 to TRBJ2-3, with 9 bases that match TRBD1. Per germline, CDR1 SQVTM and CDR2 ANQGSEA. V was pared by 5 bases and J by 2 bases, with 5 bases of the junction left unmatched. The CDR3 has 14 amino acids. This CDR3 reads CSVKDRGYTDTQYF. The CDR3, as DNA: TGCAGCGTTAAGGACAGGGGCTACACAGATACGCAGTATTTT.

V is TRBV29-1 and J is TRBJ2-3, with a possible D match to TRBD2 (5 bases). This CDR3 is built from 11 residues. V was cut by 7 bases and J by 6 bases, with 11 bases left in between. CDR1 is SQVTM and CDR2 is ANQGSEA in the germline V gene. The chain's CDR3 is CSAGNMDTQYF. CDR3 nucleotide sequence: TGCAGCGCGGGGAACATGGATACGCAGTATTTT.